The 21 T cell receptor beta chains below come from one sample, sequenced in a study of blood T cell repertoires in COVID-19. TCRdb's table, derived via immunoSEQ multiplex PCR, lists solely in-frame clones and lacks some. This table has about 100,000 clones, over 75% appearing once. Sequenced sample: peripheral blood. Receptor source: a young man in a cohort sampled during active COVID-19.

The chain employs TRBV18 and TRBJ1-4, with TRBD1 matching over 7 bases. This CDR3 is built from 15 residues. Germline CDR1 and CDR2: KGHSH and LQKENI. V was clipped by 3 bases and J by 3 bases; unmatched bases: 4. The CDR3 loop reads CASSPETGSNEKLFF. The CDR3 region has the DNA TGTGCCAGCTCACCCGAGACAGGGTCTAATGAAAAACTGTTTTTT.

The CDR3 loop is CASSRKPSPAADTQYF. In DNA, the CDR3 is TGTGCCAGCAGTAGGAAGCCGTCCCCCGCGGCAGATACGCAGTATTTT. V and J are TRBV25-1 and TRBJ2-3; D is undetermined. Germline loops: CDR1 MGHDK, CDR2 SYGVNS. The CDR3 totals 16 residues. The ends were cut back, 5 bases at V and 4 bases at J, with 19 bases in the middle.

The V gene is TRBV6-4, the J gene TRBJ2-1, with 10 nucleotides matching TRBD1. CDR1 MRHNA and CDR2 SNTAGT come from the germline V gene. The CDR3 length is 16 residues. With 3 bases clipped from V and 5 bases from J, the junction kept 7 bases outside the gene matches. CDR3 coding DNA: TGTGCCAGCAGTGAATATGACGGACAGGGGGACAATGAGCAGTTCTTC. It is translated as CASSEYDGQGDNEQFF.

The V call is TRBV24-1, the J call TRBJ2-3; D may be TRBD1 (6 bases). V was shortened by 4 bases and J by 9 bases, with 16 bases between the two germline ends. This CDR3 comprises 14 residues. Germline CDR1 reads KGHDR; CDR2 reads SFDVKD. CDR3 coding DNA: TGTGCCACCAGTGAATCATCCCACAGGGACACGCAGTATTTT. This gives the protein CATSESSHRDTQYF.

This chain connects TRBV7-2 to TRBJ1-4, with D possibly being TRBD1 (5 bases). The V end lost 5 bases, the J end lost 8 bases, and 18 bases lay between the germline ends. The CDR3 sequence is 15 residues long. Looked up from germline, CDR1 is SGHTA and CDR2 is FQGNSA. DNA for the CDR3: TGTGCCAGCAGCAAAGGGCAGGGAATTAGAGAAAAACTGTTTTTT. It encodes CASSKGQGIREKLFF.

V is TRBV7-6 and J is TRBJ2-5; 9 bases match TRBD2. Germline values: CDR1 SGHVS, CDR2 FNYEAQ. The CDR3 loop spans 16 amino acids. V was clipped by 1 base and J by 5 bases; unmatched bases: 8. The CDR3 is CASSLDLGLALETQYF. CDR3 coding DNA: TGTGCCAGCAGCTTAGACCTGGGACTAGCCTTGGAGACCCAGTACTTC.

This chain uses TRBV30 with TRBJ2-1; 7 bases fit TRBD1. V dropped 4 bases and J dropped 4; count of bases not matched to a gene: 4. The CDR3 covers 13 residues. Per the germline V gene, CDR1 is GTSNPN and CDR2 is SVGIG (reference sequence). CDR3 nucleotide sequence: TGTGCCTGGACGGGACAGACTTACAATGAGCAGTTCTTC. Its protein product is CAWTGQTYNEQFF.

The chain has TRBV5-1 and TRBJ2-3; D is ambiguous. The V gene's germline CDR1 is SGHRS and CDR2 YFSETQ. V was cut by 2 bases and J by 2 bases, with 6 bases left in between. This CDR3 region has 13 residues. CDR3 sequence (DNA): TGCGCCAGCAGCTTCCAAGCCACAGATACGCAGTATTTT. Amino acids: CASSFQATDTQYF.

The chain recombines TRBV5-1 with TRBJ2-1; a possible D gene is TRBD1 (6 bases). The CDR3 runs 11 residues. Trimming pared 3 bases from V and 10 bases from J, leaving 8 bases between. From germline, CDR1 is SGHRS and CDR2 YFSETQ. CDR3 in DNA: TGCGCCAGCAGCTCTGACAGGGAGCAGTTCTTC. Translated: CASSSDREQFF.

DNA for the CDR3: TGTGCCAGCAGTACCTCTAGTGATCTCGATGAGCAGTTCTTC. Its protein product is CASSTSSDLDEQFF. The chain employs TRBV28 and TRBJ2-1, with unresolved D. Per the germline V gene, CDR1 is MDHEN and CDR2 is SYDVKM. The CDR3 contains 14 residues. Trimming took 5 bases from V and 8 from J, leaving 16 bases between them.

The chain links TRBV9 to TRBJ2-3; unclear D gene. The CDR3 sequence is 12 residues long. CDR1 and CDR2 from the germline V gene are SGDLS and YYNGEE. Trimming took 3 bases from V and 2 from J, leaving 4 bases between them. CDR3 sequence: CASSAYTDTQYF. In DNA form, the CDR3 reads TGTGCCAGCAGCGCCTACACAGATACGCAGTATTTT.

The chain is built from TRBV2 and TRBJ2-2; D is unclear. This CDR3 comprises 15 residues. V lost 4 bases and J 0 bases, leaving 9 bases between the germline ends. The germline V gene encodes CDR1 SNHLY and CDR2 FYNNEI. CDR3: CASSVQATNTGELFF. CDR3 DNA sequence: TGTGCCAGCAGTGTTCAGGCCACGAACACCGGGGAGCTGTTTTTT.

V usage is TRBV18 and J usage is TRBJ1-1; D is possibly TRBD1 (5 bases). This CDR3 contains 16 residues. Looked up from germline, CDR1 is KGHSH and CDR2 is LQKENI. V was clipped by 4 bases and J by 1 base, with 16 bases between them. CDR3 sequence reads: CASSHDSRRSNTEAFF. DNA for the CDR3: TGTGCCAGCTCACACGACAGCCGAAGATCGAACACTGAAGCTTTCTTT.

This clone occurred once. The chain joins TRBV2 to TRBJ2-2; 7 bases line up with TRBD2. Looked up from germline, CDR1 is SNHLY and CDR2 is FYNNEI. The CDR3 spans 17 residues. After removal of 7 bases from V and 3 bases from J, the junction contained 14 bases not matched to a gene. The CDR3 DNA follows: TGTGCCAGCACCCGAGTTGCCGGGGGGAGCCACACCGGGGAGCTGTTTTTT. It encodes CASTRVAGGSHTGELFF.

The rearrangement joins TRBV6-5 to TRBJ2-7; the match to TRBD1 covers 9 bases. V was clipped by 8 bases and J by 8 bases; unmatched bases: 10. The CDR3 is made up of 13 amino acids. Germline CDR1 is MNHEY and CDR2 is SVGAGI. CDR3 sequence (DNA): TGTGCCAGCGGGAGGGACAGGGCTTGGCAGCAGTACTTC. It codes for CASGRDRAWQQYF.

J is TRBJ1-3 and V is TRBV5-4; D is undetermined. This CDR3 is 17 amino acids long. Trimming stripped 0 bases from V and 0 bases from J, with 13 bases between. Germline lookup yields CDR1 SGHNT and CDR2 YYREEE (reference sequence). This CDR3 reads CASSLDPLAGSGNTIYF. CDR3 bases: TGTGCCAGCAGCTTGGACCCGCTCGCAGGCTCTGGAAACACCATATATTTT.

The chain carries TRBV11-2 and TRBJ2-3, with D possibly TRBD1 on 5 matching bases. The germline CDR1 and CDR2 sequences are SGHAT and FQNNGV. Trimming took 3 bases from V and 2 from J, leaving 12 bases between them. The CDR3 sequence is 15 residues long. As DNA, the CDR3 is TGTGCCAGCAGCTTTAACGACAGAAACACAGATACGCAGTATTTT. It yields the protein CASSFNDRNTDTQYF.

This rearrangement joins TRBV5-6 to TRBJ2-5, with a tentative D call TRBD1 (6 bases). The V end was cut by 0 bases, the J end by 1 base, with 7 bases between. The CDR3 has 14 amino acids. In germline, CDR1 is SGHDT, CDR2 YYEEEE. The DNA for the CDR3 is TGTGCCAGCAGCTTGGACAGGGTCCAAGAGACCCAGTACTTC. Its protein is CASSLDRVQETQYF.

The J gene is TRBJ2-3, the V gene TRBV5-6, with TRBD2 matching 10 bases. Germline V gene lookup returns CDR1 SGHDT and CDR2 YYEEEE. CDR3 size: 16 residues. After removal of 4 bases from V and 1 base from J, the junction contained 6 bases not matched to a gene. This chain's CDR3 is CASSALAGARTDTQYF. The CDR3 DNA reads as TGTGCCAGCAGCGCCCTAGCGGGGGCCCGCACAGATACGCAGTATTTT.

The chain has TRBV25-1 and TRBJ2-7; 7 bases align to TRBD2. Per the germline V gene, CDR1 is MGHDK and CDR2 is SYGVNS. With 5 bases clipped from V and 5 bases from J, the junction kept 9 bases outside the gene matches. The CDR3 covers 14 residues. CDR3 region: CASSIAGAGHEQYF. The CDR3 coding sequence is TGTGCCAGCAGTATCGCGGGAGCGGGCCACGAGCAGTACTTC.

This sequence joins TRBV7-9 and TRBJ1-1; tentatively, D is TRBD1 (6 bases). The ends were cut back, 4 bases at V and 7 bases at J, with 19 bases in the middle. Germline V gene lookup returns CDR1 SEHNR and CDR2 FQNEAQ (reference sequence). This CDR3 contains 15 residues. This chain's CDR3 is CASSSGQSPFIEAFF. CDR3 DNA: TGTGCCAGCAGCTCTGGACAGAGTCCCTTTATTGAAGCTTTCTTT.